These 24 T cell receptor beta chains came from one sample sequenced in a study of blood T cell repertoires in COVID-19. Clones were sequenced by immunoSEQ multiplex PCR, and TCRdb holds only the in-frame ones, with some missing. The sample has under 250,000 clones; over 70% are singletons. Input material: peripheral blood. The source of these receptors is an elderly woman with acute or convalescent COVID-19.

V usage is TRBV7-9 and J usage is TRBJ1-1, with TRBD1 matching over 9 bases. CDR3 length: 18 residues. V was clipped by 5 bases and J by 1 base; unmatched bases: 14. From germline, CDR1 is SEHNR and CDR2 FQNEAQ (reference sequence). CDR3 nucleotide sequence: TGTGCCAGCAGCCCTAGAGGACAGGGGTGGACATCGAACACTGAAGCTTTCTTT. Its translation: CASSPRGQGWTSNTEAFF. Based on the CDR3 plus reference TRBV7-9 and TRBJ1-1, the full variable domain is DTGVSQNPRHKITKRGQNVTFRCDPISEHNRLYWYRQTLGQGPEFLTYFQNEAQLEKSRLLSDRFSAERPKGSFSTLEIQRTEQGDSAMYLCASSPRGQGWTSNTEAFFGQGTRLTVV.

The chain uses TRBV25-1 and TRBJ2-5; 8 bases fit TRBD1. The CDR3 has 16 residues. The V gene's germline CDR1 is MGHDK and CDR2 SYGVNS. V lost 7 bases and J lost 5; bases outside the gene matches: 15. The chain's CDR3 is CASILDRALRYETQYF. CDR3 DNA: TGTGCCAGCATCTTGGACAGGGCGCTACGGTACGAGACCCAGTACTTC.

This clone showed up many times. V gene TRBV4-2 combines with J gene TRBJ2-7, with TRBD2 matching over 13 bases. Germline CDR1 is LGHNA and CDR2 is YNFKEQ. Germline trimming cut 1 base from V and 2 bases from J; bases unmatched to any gene: 2. The CDR3 extends over 16 amino acids. The CDR3 loop is CASSQVGLAGPYEQYF. DNA for the CDR3: TGTGCCAGCAGCCAAGTGGGACTAGCGGGACCCTACGAGCAGTACTTC.

This rearrangement joins TRBV19 to TRBJ2-5, with D tentatively TRBD1 (5 bases). Per germline, CDR1 LNHDA and CDR2 SQIVND (reference sequence). The CDR3 is 15 amino acids. With 3 bases removed from V and 4 bases from J, the gap between germline ends came to 15 bases. CDR3 amino acids: CASSINSGSGETQYF. CDR3 nucleotides: TGTGCCAGTAGTATCAACTCAGGGTCGGGAGAGACCCAGTACTTC.

This sequence joins TRBV19 and TRBJ1-1; no clear D gene. V lost 2 bases and J 0 bases, leaving 10 bases between the germline ends. CDR1 is LNHDA, CDR2 SQIVND, per germline (reference sequence). There are 15 residues in the CDR3. The CDR3 is CASSISPPVNTEAFF. CDR3 DNA: TGTGCCAGTAGTATAAGCCCCCCGGTGAACACTGAAGCTTTCTTT.

The genes are TRBV3-1 (or the pseudogene TRBV3-2) and TRBJ1-6; D not certain. In germline, CDR1 is LGHDT, CDR2 YNNKEL (reference sequence). This CDR3 has 15 residues. The V gene lost 4 bases and the J gene lost 0 bases, with 7 bases spanning the gap. CDR3 region: CASSPYSSYNSPLHF. The CDR3, as DNA: TGTGCCAGCAGCCCGTATAGCTCCTATAATTCACCCCTCCACTTT.

J is TRBJ1-5 and V is TRBV20-1; D ambiguous. The ends were cut back, 3 bases at V and 3 bases at J, with 12 bases in the middle. Germline lookup yields CDR1 DFQATT and CDR2 SNEGSKA (reference sequence). This CDR3 is built from 14 residues. The CDR3 sequence is CSASSAGNNQPQHF. In DNA, the CDR3 is TGCAGTGCTAGTTCGGCGGGGAACAATCAGCCCCAGCATTTT.

This chain links TRBV24-1 with TRBJ2-1; 8 bases map to TRBD2. The CDR3 is made up of 13 amino acids. Per the germline V gene, CDR1 is KGHDR and CDR2 is SFDVKD. V lost 8 bases, J lost 8 bases, and 7 bases stayed unmatched. The CDR3 loop reads CATKGTRTHEQFF. For the CDR3, the DNA is TGTGCCACCAAAGGGACTAGAACCCATGAGCAGTTCTTC.

The chain is built from TRBV7-8 and TRBJ1-1; 9 nucleotides agree with TRBD1. V trimming: 2 bases; J trimming: 1 base; junction bases outside the gene matches: 17. This CDR3 spans 20 amino acids. CDR1 and CDR2 (germline): SGHVS, FQNEAQ. The DNA for the CDR3 is TGTGCCAGCAGCTTAAAGGGGATCACAGGGGGCGTTTCGGCGAACACTGAAGCTTTCTTT. Translating gives CASSLKGITGGVSANTEAFF.

A few counts support this clone. The chain combines TRBV10-1 with TRBJ1-2, with D uncertain. The CDR3 has 13 amino acids. Germline V gene sequence: CDR1 WNHNN, CDR2 SYGVQD (reference sequence). The V gene lost 5 bases and the J gene lost 3 bases, with 10 bases spanning the gap. Here the CDR3 reads CASSPRSYYGYTF. The CDR3 nucleotides read TGCGCCAGCAGTCCTCGGTCCTACTATGGCTACACCTTC.

The V and J genes are TRBV13 and TRBJ2-3; tentatively, D is TRBD2 (6 bases). CDR1 is PRHDT and CDR2 is FYEKMQ in the germline V gene (reference sequence). This CDR3 spans 14 amino acids. The V end lost 0 bases, the J end lost 3 bases, and 7 bases lay between the germline ends. Here the CDR3 DNA reads TGTGCCAGCAGCTTAGGCCGGGGGACAGATACGCAGTATTTT. Amino acids: CASSLGRGTDTQYF.

The count of this clone is one. The chain joins TRBV4-1 to TRBJ1-2; D gene unclear. V gave up 0 bases and J gave up 1 base, with 6 bases separating them. The CDR3 is 14 amino acids. From germline, CDR1 is MGHRA and CDR2 YSYEKL. CDR3 loop: CASSQDNINYGYTF. The CDR3, as DNA: TGCGCCAGCAGCCAAGATAACATTAACTATGGCTACACCTTC.

The chain employs TRBV11-1 and TRBJ2-7; D may be TRBD2 (5 bases). CDR3 length: 13 amino acids. Trimming shortened V by 5 bases and J by 6 bases, and 14 bases separated the two germline ends. Per germline, CDR1 SGHAT and CDR2 FQDESV (reference sequence). The CDR3 bases are TGTGCCAGCAGCCCGAGGGCAGGAAGCGAGCAGTACTTC. It is translated as CASSPRAGSEQYF.

This clone was seen only a few times. The chain couples TRBV5-1 to TRBJ1-1; TRBD1 aligns across 10 bases. This CDR3 spans 16 amino acids. V lost 3 bases and J lost 6; bases outside the gene matches: 11. Germline assignment: CDR1 SGHRS and CDR2 YFSETQ. The CDR3, as DNA: TGCGCCAGCAGCTCTTTCATCGACAGGGGGCAGGCTGAAGCTTTCTTT. It yields the protein CASSSFIDRGQAEAFF.

The chain carries TRBV10-2 and TRBJ2-5, with D perhaps matching TRBD2 (5 bases). The germline V gene encodes CDR1 WSHSY and CDR2 SAAADI. The CDR3 covers 14 residues. V dropped 0 bases and J dropped 4 bases, with 9 bases sitting between them. The CDR3 is CASSESSGRETQYF. DNA for the CDR3: TGCGCCAGCAGTGAGTCGTCGGGGAGAGAGACCCAGTACTTC.

The chain uses TRBV11-2 and TRBJ2-7; possible D gene TRBD2, 6 bases. The CDR3 has 15 residues. CDR1 and CDR2 from the germline V gene are SGHAT and FQNNGV. The V gene lost 1 base and the J gene lost 7 bases, with 17 bases spanning the gap. The CDR3 here is CASSLARSPRGEQYF. As DNA, the CDR3 is TGTGCCAGCAGCTTAGCCCGGTCACCTCGGGGGGAGCAGTACTTC.

This clone was detected a few times. V gene TRBV19 combines with J gene TRBJ1-1; D unresolved. This CDR3 spans 13 amino acids. V dropped 5 bases and J dropped 3 bases, with 10 bases sitting between them. Germline V gene lookup returns CDR1 LNHDA and CDR2 SQIVND (reference sequence). CDR3 residues: CASSAREDTEAFF. CDR3 nucleotide sequence: TGTGCCAGTAGTGCCCGGGAGGACACTGAAGCTTTCTTT.

The chain recombines TRBV5-4 with TRBJ1-4; 7 nucleotides agree with TRBD1. Germline CDR1 SGHNT, CDR2 YYREEE (reference sequence). V trimming: 4 bases; J trimming: 11 bases; junction bases outside the gene matches: 5. This CDR3 is built from 12 residues. The CDR3 spells CASSALTGKLFF. In nucleotides, the CDR3 is TGTGCCAGCAGCGCCTTGACAGGGAAACTGTTTTTT. Full variable domain (missing parts from reference TRBV5-4 and TRBJ1-4): ETGVTQSPTHLIKTRGQQVTLRCSSQSGHNTVSWYQQALGQGPQFIFQYYREEENGRGNFPPRFSGLQFPNYSSELNVNALELDDSALYLCASSALTGKLFFGSGTQLSVL.

V is TRBV6-5 and J is TRBJ1-1; 7 bases fit TRBD1. V dropped 5 bases and J dropped 2; count of bases not matched to a gene: 5. The CDR3 sequence is 14 residues long. Germline V lookup: CDR1 MNHEY, CDR2 SVGAGI. CDR3 sequence (DNA): TGTGCCAGCAGTCCTGGGACAGACAACACTGAAGCTTTCTTT. It yields the protein CASSPGTDNTEAFF.

By sample fraction, this clone is large. The chain is built from TRBV27 and TRBJ2-2; TRBD2 aligns across 10 bases. The CDR3 is 16 amino acids. The V gene's germline CDR1 is MNHEY and CDR2 SMNVEV (reference sequence). The ends lost 5 bases at V and 1 base at J; junction bases unmatched: 4. In DNA, the CDR3 is TGTGCCAGCAGTCCATGGACTAGCGGGAACACCGGGGAGCTGTTTTTT. It codes for CASSPWTSGNTGELFF.

This chain uses TRBV19 with TRBJ1-2; possibly TRBD1 for D (6 bases). Trimming removed 6 bases from V and 4 bases from J, with 18 bases in between. The CDR3 is 15 residues long. Per the germline V gene, CDR1 is LNHDA and CDR2 is SQIVND (reference sequence). The CDR3 nucleotides are TGTGCCAGTAGAAACGTGGCGGGGGGCTCCTATGGCTACACCTTC. Its translation: CASRNVAGGSYGYTF.

The chain recombines TRBV29-1 with TRBJ2-7, with 9 bases that match TRBD2. The CDR3 runs 14 residues. CDR1 and CDR2 from the germline V gene are SQVTM and ANQGSEA. The junction had 6 bases not matched to a gene; V was cut back by 5 bases and J by 1 base. Written as DNA, the CDR3 is TGCAGCGTTAAGCGGGGGGCCGGTTCCTACGAGCAGTACTTC. Residues: CSVKRGAGSYEQYF.

V is TRBV7-8 and J is TRBJ2-2, with 9 bases fitting TRBD2. The length of the CDR3 is 16 residues. Per the germline V gene, CDR1 is SGHVS and CDR2 is FQNEAQ. V gave up 2 bases and J gave up 2 bases; unmatched junction bases: 3. The CDR3 sequence: CASSLRGLANTGELFF. The CDR3 nucleotides are TGTGCCAGCAGCTTAAGGGGACTAGCAAACACCGGGGAGCTGTTTTTT.

The J gene is TRBJ1-1, the V gene TRBV19; D gene unclear. This CDR3 has 13 amino acids. From germline, CDR1 is LNHDA and CDR2 SQIVND (reference sequence). The V gene lost 1 base and the J gene lost 3 bases, with 6 bases spanning the gap. CDR3 nucleotides: TGTGCCAGTAGTATAGTTCAGGACACTGAAGCTTTCTTT. This encodes CASSIVQDTEAFF.